The rows below give T cell receptor beta chains drawn from one sample of a study of monozygotic twins with inflammatory bowel disease. From its re-call of the 5' RACE reads, TCRdb lists each CDR3 protein once, without DNA. This repertoire includes hundreds of thousands of distinct CDR3 sequences. The sequencing sample was made of blood. These TCRs come from a human donor with ulcerative colitis or Crohn's disease, or a healthy co-twin of an affected twin (not recorded which). CDR3s include the opening cysteine and the closing phenylalanine or tryptophan. Each record gives: V gene, J gene, CDR3 protein.

>TRBV3-1|TRBJ2-5
CASSQMGRMDGTQYF
>TRBV3-1|TRBJ2-4
CASSQVLSTLAKNIQYF
>TRBV20-1|TRBJ2-3
CSAATYFGTSGGTSQDTQYF
>TRBV5-1|TRBJ2-2
CASSFRQGNTGELFF
>TRBV20-1|TRBJ1-5
CSAREGPQPQHF
>TRBV6-5|TRBJ2-7
CASSYFAGSYEQYF
>TRBV30|TRBJ2-5
CARRVLEAQYF
>TRBV24-1|TRBJ2-3
CATSDPQAGSTTDTQYF
>TRBV7-9|TRBJ2-1
CASGSGLAGVNEQFF
>TRBV5-1|TRBJ1-1
CASKLVPGPNTEAFF
>TRBV5-1|TRBJ2-3
CASKETSGSDTQYF
>TRBV28|TRBJ1-2
CASTSIRYGYTF
>TRBV5-1|TRBJ1-1
CASTLWGVDTEAFF
>TRBV4-3|TRBJ2-3
CASSQQGLAGGTDTQYF
>TRBV5-1|TRBJ2-7
CASRSGTGQIPYEQYF
>TRBV4-3|TRBJ1-6
CASSERGGASSPLHF
>TRBV27|TRBJ1-3
CASSQIGTELLSGNTIYF
>TRBV4-2|TRBJ2-3
CASSDLAGVSTDTQYF
>TRBV7-6|TRBJ2-4
CASSGGGAKNIQYF
>TRBV9|TRBJ1-2
CASSVRNNYGYTF
>TRBV7-2|TRBJ1-5
CASKEGGRLIQPQHF
>TRBV6-2/TRBV6-3|TRBJ2-5
CASSYIEGFWDRLQETQYF
>TRBV18|TRBJ2-3
CASSLIPTATQYF
>TRBV7-9|TRBJ1-1
CASNLGTGGLGSTEAFF
>TRBV2|TRBJ2-7
CASSPGGDEQYF
>TRBV9|TRBJ1-1
CAGSERDRGNTEAFF
>TRBV7-2|TRBJ1-1
CASSSRDRGPTEAFF
>TRBV3-1|TRBJ2-2
CASSHFSGELFF
>TRBV6-5|TRBJ1-2
CASKVQATHGYTF
>TRBV6-1|TRBJ2-7
CASTQGPIYEQYF
>TRBV12-3/TRBV12-4|TRBJ1-1
CTSSLSQVVNTEAFF
>TRBV5-4|TRBJ1-1
CASSQPTGMNTEAFF
>TRBV7-9|TRBJ2-5
CASSLTSGGETQYF
>TRBV7-9|TRBJ2-7
CASSLDSRSYEQYF
>TRBV5-1|TRBJ2-5
CASSPETTETQYF
>TRBV6-5|TRBJ2-7
CASSFGRTYEQYF
>TRBV7-8|TRBJ2-1
CASSLVRDRVSNEQFF
>TRBV6-5|TRBJ1-6
CASSYGARMGYSPLHF
>TRBV7-2|TRBJ1-2
CASKPTGTANYGYTF
>TRBV7-2|TRBJ2-5
CASSPAYRETQYF
>TRBV7-2|TRBJ2-7
CASSLALGGVGEQYF
>TRBV18|TRBJ1-5
CASSPSIGTGLQPQHF